This T cell receptor (beta chain) came from a study of blood T cell repertoires in COVID-19. Whole-study context: Acute and convalescent COVID-19 samples came from the United States, Italy and Spain.

Remarks on this clone: At the DNA level, this CDR3 is encoded by other sequences in the same sample as well.

Trimming removed 6 bases from V and 3 bases from J; junction bases left unmatched: 4. CDR3 length: 15 amino acids. CDR1 is MNHEY, CDR2 SVGAGI, per germline. The data were produced by immunoSEQ multiplex PCR, yet TCRdb's version contains in-frame clones alone and is incomplete. The sample holds approximately 120,000 clones; over 70% are singletons and the top ten take 3.8%. The sequenced sample was peripheral blood. This chain uses TRBV6-5 with TRBJ2-2, with TRBD1 identical over 10 bases. The source is a woman aged 50 to 60 with acute or convalescent COVID-19. Here the CDR3 reads CASRLTGGDTGELFF. CDR3 nucleotide sequence: TGTGCCAGCAGACTGACAGGGGGCGACACCGGGGAGCTGTTTTTT.